The 21 T cell receptor beta chains listed next were all sequenced from one sample in a study of T cell repertoires in cytomegalovirus infection. Using its own MiXCR run on the reads, TCRdb lists one record per CDR3 protein. Found here are 500,000 to 600,000 distinct CDR3 sequences, 16% of them singletons; the top ten hold 20% to 30%. The source material was CD8+ T cells from PBMCs. The receptors were sampled from a human donor in good health (CMV status not recorded). Some clones in this sample may be carry-over from other donors' samples.

This clonotype appeared many times. V gene TRBV28 combines with J gene TRBJ2-1, with TRBD2 identical over 9 bases. V lost 4 bases and J lost 6; bases outside the gene matches: 13. CDR3 size: 17 residues. Germline values: CDR1 MDHEN, CDR2 SYDVKM. The chain's CDR3 is CASSSRRASGIINEQFF. CDR3 nucleotides: TGTGCCAGCAGTTCCCGTAGGGCTAGCGGGATTATCAATGAGCAGTTCTTC.

With regard to this clonotype: Germline and junction disagree at one end, which may indicate a read error. The chain couples TRBV12-3 or TRBV12-4 to TRBJ1-1; no clear D gene. The CDR3 length is 11 residues. The CDR3 DNA reads as TGTGCCAGCAGTTTAGCAGGATCAATCTCCTTT. This sequence encodes CASSLAGSISF.

The chain has TRBV10-2 and TRBJ1-3; tentative D call: TRBD1 (5 bases). This CDR3 region has 16 residues. From germline, CDR1 is WSHSY and CDR2 SAAADI. V lost 4 bases, J lost 2 bases, and 15 bases lay in between. CDR3 loop: CASSAFGGLPGNTIYF. CDR3 nucleotides: TGCGCCAGCAGTGCTTTTGGGGGATTACCTGGAAACACCATATATTTT.

The chain employs TRBV7-9 and TRBJ2-7; 8 bases align to TRBD1. Germline CDR1 SEHNR, CDR2 FQNEAQ (reference sequence). Unmatched junction bases numbered 8, after V lost 4 bases and J lost 3 bases. The CDR3 is made up of 15 amino acids. The chain's CDR3 is CASSSFPDRGYEQYF. CDR3 sequence (DNA): TGTGCCAGCAGCTCCTTTCCAGACAGGGGCTACGAGCAGTACTTC.

The chain links TRBV29-1 to TRBJ2-7, with 9 bases aligning to TRBD1. This CDR3 is built from 13 residues. V shed 7 bases and J 1 base; nucleotides not matched to a gene: 5. Germline CDR1 is SQVTM and CDR2 is ANQGSEA. The CDR3 DNA follows: TGCAGCGGATTGACAGGGGGTTCCTACGAGCAGTACTTC. It translates to CSGLTGGSYEQYF.

This clonotype appeared a few times. The V and J genes are TRBV4-1 and TRBJ1-6; D not certain. This CDR3 has 13 residues. Germline CDR1 is MGHRA and CDR2 is YSYEKL. Trimming left V 0 bases short and J 8 bases short, with 5 bases between. CDR3 DNA sequence: TGCGCCAGCAGCCAAGATAATGATTCACCCCTCCACTTT. The encoded protein is CASSQDNDSPLHF.

This clonotype turned up a few times. The chain employs TRBV12-3 or TRBV12-4 and TRBJ1-1; no definite D call. Trimming stripped 4 bases from V and 3 bases from J, with 6 bases between. CDR3 length: 12 amino acids. The CDR3 DNA reads as TGTGCCAGCAGTTGGACCTACACTGAAGCTTTCTTT. This sequence encodes CASSWTYTEAFF.

The sample holds many counts of this clonotype. The chain uses TRBV7-9 and TRBJ1-3; TRBD1 agrees at 10 bases. Germline values: CDR1 SEHNR, CDR2 FQNEAQ (reference sequence). The CDR3 covers 20 residues. J was trimmed by 2 bases and V by 4 bases; bases with no gene match: 17. The CDR3 sequence: CASSSIVGGDRGFAGNTIYF. CDR3 bases: TGTGCCAGCAGCTCCATAGTCGGGGGGGACAGGGGCTTCGCTGGAAACACCATATATTTT.

The V call is TRBV27, the J call TRBJ2-3; TRBD1 might be the D (6 bases). V lost 6 bases, J lost 4 bases, and 11 bases lay in between. This CDR3 is 13 amino acids long. Germline V CDR1 and CDR2: MNHEY, SMNVEV (reference sequence). As DNA, the CDR3 is TGTGCCAGCAGAACAGGGATCTCAGATACGCAGTATTTT. Protein product: CASRTGISDTQYF.

The chain carries TRBV3-1 and TRBJ2-5; D is uncertain. CDR1 is LGHDT and CDR2 is YNNKEL in the germline V gene (reference sequence). The CDR3 loop spans 12 amino acids. V was shortened by 0 bases and J by 5 bases, with 4 bases between the two germline ends. CDR3 nucleotide sequence: TGTGCCAGCAGCCAAGAGGTTGAGACCCAGTACTTC. This codes for CASSQEVETQYF.

This clonotype has a count of ten or more. The chain has TRBV7-9 and TRBJ2-7; tentatively, D is TRBD1 (5 bases). The germline V and J ends were trimmed by 4 bases and 4 bases, with 8 bases remaining between them. The germline V gene encodes CDR1 SEHNR and CDR2 FQNEAQ (reference sequence). This CDR3 contains 12 residues. DNA for the CDR3: TGTGCCAGCAGCTCGACAGAGTACGAGCAGTACTTC. Translated: CASSSTEYEQYF.

This rearrangement joins TRBV14 to TRBJ2-1; possibly TRBD1 or TRBD2 for D (5 bases each). Germline CDR1 SGHDN, CDR2 FVKESK. The CDR3 spans 16 residues. Trimming pared 1 base from V and 8 bases from J, leaving 18 bases between. DNA of the CDR3: TGTGCCAGCAGCCAAGGTAGGAGTTTACGGGGCGATGAGCAGTTCTTC. Encoded protein: CASSQGRSLRGDEQFF.

This clonotype was seen a handful of times. The J gene is TRBJ2-3, the V gene TRBV10-3; unclear D gene. Germline V gene data show CDR1 as ENHRY and CDR2 as SYGVKD. V was shortened by 2 bases and J by 6 bases, with 9 bases between the two germline ends. The CDR3 runs 13 residues. CDR3 DNA: TGTGCCATCAGTGAGAGATCCGGGGATACGCAGTATTTT. Translation: CAISERSGDTQYF.

This clonotype was seen more than once but under ten times. This sequence joins TRBV14 and TRBJ2-1; D is unresolved. V was clipped by 0 bases and J by 5 bases, with 5 bases between them. The CDR3 length is 13 residues. CDR1 SGHDN and CDR2 FVKESK come from the germline V gene. CDR3 nucleotide sequence: TGTGCCAGCAGCCAAGATTTCCACAATGAGCAGTTCTTC. It yields the protein CASSQDFHNEQFF.

The chain carries TRBV13 and TRBJ1-1; a possible D gene is TRBD1 (5 bases). In germline, CDR1 is PRHDT, CDR2 FYEKMQ (reference sequence). The CDR3 consists of 13 residues. Trimming removed 3 bases from V and 3 bases from J, with 8 bases in between. This CDR3 is CASSFRGYTEAFF. CDR3 bases: TGTGCCAGCAGCTTCCGGGGCTACACTGAAGCTTTCTTT.

The chain recombines TRBV15 with TRBJ1-1; D call uncertain. Trimming left V 5 bases short and J 0 bases short, with 16 bases between. CDR1 is LNHNV, CDR2 YYDKDF, per germline (reference sequence). The CDR3 is 16 residues long. The CDR3 is CATSGVEGGMNTEAFF. The DNA of the CDR3 is TGTGCCACCAGCGGGGTCGAGGGAGGGATGAACACTGAAGCTTTCTTT.

This clonotype was seen ten or more times. The chain recombines TRBV11-2 with TRBJ1-5, with a possible D match to TRBD1 (6 bases). In germline, CDR1 is SGHAT, CDR2 FQNNGV. V gave up 5 bases and J gave up 2 bases, with 13 bases separating them. The CDR3 runs 15 residues. The CDR3 is CASSAGAGGNQPQHF. CDR3 coding DNA: TGTGCCAGCAGCGCCGGCGCAGGGGGCAATCAGCCCCAGCATTTT.

This clonotype was detected many times. The chain uses TRBV4-1 and TRBJ1-5; 8 nucleotides agree with TRBD1. The CDR3 covers 18 residues. J lost 7 bases, V lost 1 base, and 15 bases had no gene match. From germline, CDR1 is MGHRA and CDR2 YSYEKL. The CDR3 DNA sequence: TGCGCCAGCAGCCAAGTCGGATTGTCGACAGGGGCAGGACAGCCCCAGCATTTT. Amino acids: CASSQVGLSTGAGQPQHF.

This clonotype has only a few counts. The J gene is TRBJ1-1, the V gene TRBV2; 12 positions match TRBD1. Trimming cost V 11 bases and J 1 base; bases outside gene matches: 14. CDR3 length: 17 residues. The germline V gene encodes CDR1 SNHLY and CDR2 FYNNEI. CDR3: CAHITLRGQGANTEAFF. The CDR3 DNA is TGTGCCCACATCACCCTTAGGGGACAGGGGGCGAACACTGAAGCTTTCTTT.

This clonotype was found a few times. This chain uses TRBV5-4 with TRBJ2-2, with TRBD2 matching 12 bases. Germline CDR1 reads SGHNT; CDR2 reads YYREEE (reference sequence). This CDR3 spans 20 amino acids. The V gene end was trimmed by 0 bases and the J gene end by 4 bases; junction bases not matched to a gene: 13. In nucleotides, the CDR3 is TGTGCCAGCAGCTTGGGCCCCGGACTAGCGGGACGGCGGGCCACCGGGGAGCTGTTTTTT. Translated: CASSLGPGLAGRRATGELFF.

This clonotype was detected many times. The chain employs TRBV11-2 and TRBJ2-1; 7 bases align to TRBD2. Per the germline V gene, CDR1 is SGHAT and CDR2 is FQNNGV. With 4 bases clipped from V and 2 bases from J, the junction kept 8 bases outside the gene matches. The CDR3 totals 16 residues. CDR3 residues: CASSSLPAGAYNEQFF. The CDR3 DNA is TGTGCCAGCAGCTCACTTCCGGCGGGGGCCTACAATGAGCAGTTCTTC.